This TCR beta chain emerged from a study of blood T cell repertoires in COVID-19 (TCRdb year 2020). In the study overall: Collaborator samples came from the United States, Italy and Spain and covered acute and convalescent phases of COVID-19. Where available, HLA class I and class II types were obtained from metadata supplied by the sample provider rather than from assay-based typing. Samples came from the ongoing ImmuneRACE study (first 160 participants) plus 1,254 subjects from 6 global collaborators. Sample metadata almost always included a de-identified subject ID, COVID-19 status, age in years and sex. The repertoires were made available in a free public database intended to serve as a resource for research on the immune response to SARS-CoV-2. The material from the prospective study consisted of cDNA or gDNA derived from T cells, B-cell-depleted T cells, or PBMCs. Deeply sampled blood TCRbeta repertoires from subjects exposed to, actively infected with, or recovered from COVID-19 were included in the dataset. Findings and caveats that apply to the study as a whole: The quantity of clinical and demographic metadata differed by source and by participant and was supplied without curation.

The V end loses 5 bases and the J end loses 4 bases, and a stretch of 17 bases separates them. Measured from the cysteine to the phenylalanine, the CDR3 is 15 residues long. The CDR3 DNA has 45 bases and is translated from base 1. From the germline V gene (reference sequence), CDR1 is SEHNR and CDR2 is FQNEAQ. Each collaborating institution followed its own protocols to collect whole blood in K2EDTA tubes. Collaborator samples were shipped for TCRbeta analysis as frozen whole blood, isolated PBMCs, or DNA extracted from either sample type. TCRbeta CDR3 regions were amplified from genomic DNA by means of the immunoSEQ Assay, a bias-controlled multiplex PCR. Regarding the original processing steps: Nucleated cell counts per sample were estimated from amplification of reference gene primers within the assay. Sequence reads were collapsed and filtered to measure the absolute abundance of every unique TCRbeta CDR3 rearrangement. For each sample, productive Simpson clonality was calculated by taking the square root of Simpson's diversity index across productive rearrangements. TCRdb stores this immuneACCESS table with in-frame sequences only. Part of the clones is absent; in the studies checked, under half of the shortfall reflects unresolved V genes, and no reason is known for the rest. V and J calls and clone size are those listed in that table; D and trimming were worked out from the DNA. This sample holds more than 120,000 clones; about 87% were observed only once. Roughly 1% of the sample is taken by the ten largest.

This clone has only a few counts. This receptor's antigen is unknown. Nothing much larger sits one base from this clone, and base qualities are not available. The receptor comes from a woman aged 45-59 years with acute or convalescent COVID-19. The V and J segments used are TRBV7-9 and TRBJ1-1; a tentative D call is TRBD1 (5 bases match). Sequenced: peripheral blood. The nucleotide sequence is TGTGCCAGCAGCCCCAGGGTGCCAGGGATCACTGAAGCTTTCTTT. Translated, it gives CASSPRVPGITEAFF.